The present entry profiles one T cell receptor beta chain with its context. Its antigen is currently unknown. The data belong to a study of T cells after posttransplantation cyclophosphamide. This table comes from immunoSEQ multiplex PCR, and its TCRdb copy is limited to in-frame clones, with some not included. The data hold 10,000 to 13,000 clones, with 85% to 95% observed a single time. Study-level results: Tissue-infiltrating T cells from skin or gut overlapped little with blood T cells. Later post-transplant blood repertoires were often dominated by donor CD8+ memory clones.

Sequencing used naive CD8+ T cells sorted from PBMCs. This TCR derives from a young man in good health and a related stem cell transplant donor.

The DNA for the CDR3 is TGTGCCAGCAGTGAGACCGTTGGAGGCAATCAGCCCCAGCATTTT. This gives the protein CASSETVGGNQPQHF. The chain couples TRBV2 to TRBJ1-5; D remains unclear. V was shortened by 3 bases and J by 2 bases, with 11 bases between the two germline ends. From germline, CDR1 is SNHLY and CDR2 FYNNEI. CDR3 size: 15 residues.